A single T cell receptor (beta chain) is shown here with its context. These data come from a study of shared T cell receptors in the human thymus. Sequenced by immunoSEQ multiplex PCR; TCRdb stores in-frame clones only, minus some. This sample yields some 640,000 clones, of which 87% are seen a single time; more than 0.009% belongs to the top ten. These data were also filed under a second study, of human thymus T cells. This second study says: The sample donors, healthy Finnish infants, were having corrective surgery for congenital heart defects. The thymus was resected at corrective cardiac surgery. Gene usage (both V and J) appeared biased in thymic and blood repertoires. Unrelated people showed highly overlapping thymic repertoires, related research reported.

Sequencing used thymocytes. This TCR came from a boy under three years old with a congenital heart defect.

CDR3 amino acids: CASSLANGRRYNEQFF. CDR3 nucleotides: TGTGCCAGCAGCTTAGCGAACGGGAGGAGGTACAATGAGCAGTTCTTC. V is TRBV7-6 and J is TRBJ2-1; TRBD2 agrees at 7 bases. Germline V lookup: CDR1 SGHVS, CDR2 FNYEAQ. The ends lost 0 bases at V and 4 bases at J; junction bases unmatched: 6. This CDR3 is built from 16 residues.